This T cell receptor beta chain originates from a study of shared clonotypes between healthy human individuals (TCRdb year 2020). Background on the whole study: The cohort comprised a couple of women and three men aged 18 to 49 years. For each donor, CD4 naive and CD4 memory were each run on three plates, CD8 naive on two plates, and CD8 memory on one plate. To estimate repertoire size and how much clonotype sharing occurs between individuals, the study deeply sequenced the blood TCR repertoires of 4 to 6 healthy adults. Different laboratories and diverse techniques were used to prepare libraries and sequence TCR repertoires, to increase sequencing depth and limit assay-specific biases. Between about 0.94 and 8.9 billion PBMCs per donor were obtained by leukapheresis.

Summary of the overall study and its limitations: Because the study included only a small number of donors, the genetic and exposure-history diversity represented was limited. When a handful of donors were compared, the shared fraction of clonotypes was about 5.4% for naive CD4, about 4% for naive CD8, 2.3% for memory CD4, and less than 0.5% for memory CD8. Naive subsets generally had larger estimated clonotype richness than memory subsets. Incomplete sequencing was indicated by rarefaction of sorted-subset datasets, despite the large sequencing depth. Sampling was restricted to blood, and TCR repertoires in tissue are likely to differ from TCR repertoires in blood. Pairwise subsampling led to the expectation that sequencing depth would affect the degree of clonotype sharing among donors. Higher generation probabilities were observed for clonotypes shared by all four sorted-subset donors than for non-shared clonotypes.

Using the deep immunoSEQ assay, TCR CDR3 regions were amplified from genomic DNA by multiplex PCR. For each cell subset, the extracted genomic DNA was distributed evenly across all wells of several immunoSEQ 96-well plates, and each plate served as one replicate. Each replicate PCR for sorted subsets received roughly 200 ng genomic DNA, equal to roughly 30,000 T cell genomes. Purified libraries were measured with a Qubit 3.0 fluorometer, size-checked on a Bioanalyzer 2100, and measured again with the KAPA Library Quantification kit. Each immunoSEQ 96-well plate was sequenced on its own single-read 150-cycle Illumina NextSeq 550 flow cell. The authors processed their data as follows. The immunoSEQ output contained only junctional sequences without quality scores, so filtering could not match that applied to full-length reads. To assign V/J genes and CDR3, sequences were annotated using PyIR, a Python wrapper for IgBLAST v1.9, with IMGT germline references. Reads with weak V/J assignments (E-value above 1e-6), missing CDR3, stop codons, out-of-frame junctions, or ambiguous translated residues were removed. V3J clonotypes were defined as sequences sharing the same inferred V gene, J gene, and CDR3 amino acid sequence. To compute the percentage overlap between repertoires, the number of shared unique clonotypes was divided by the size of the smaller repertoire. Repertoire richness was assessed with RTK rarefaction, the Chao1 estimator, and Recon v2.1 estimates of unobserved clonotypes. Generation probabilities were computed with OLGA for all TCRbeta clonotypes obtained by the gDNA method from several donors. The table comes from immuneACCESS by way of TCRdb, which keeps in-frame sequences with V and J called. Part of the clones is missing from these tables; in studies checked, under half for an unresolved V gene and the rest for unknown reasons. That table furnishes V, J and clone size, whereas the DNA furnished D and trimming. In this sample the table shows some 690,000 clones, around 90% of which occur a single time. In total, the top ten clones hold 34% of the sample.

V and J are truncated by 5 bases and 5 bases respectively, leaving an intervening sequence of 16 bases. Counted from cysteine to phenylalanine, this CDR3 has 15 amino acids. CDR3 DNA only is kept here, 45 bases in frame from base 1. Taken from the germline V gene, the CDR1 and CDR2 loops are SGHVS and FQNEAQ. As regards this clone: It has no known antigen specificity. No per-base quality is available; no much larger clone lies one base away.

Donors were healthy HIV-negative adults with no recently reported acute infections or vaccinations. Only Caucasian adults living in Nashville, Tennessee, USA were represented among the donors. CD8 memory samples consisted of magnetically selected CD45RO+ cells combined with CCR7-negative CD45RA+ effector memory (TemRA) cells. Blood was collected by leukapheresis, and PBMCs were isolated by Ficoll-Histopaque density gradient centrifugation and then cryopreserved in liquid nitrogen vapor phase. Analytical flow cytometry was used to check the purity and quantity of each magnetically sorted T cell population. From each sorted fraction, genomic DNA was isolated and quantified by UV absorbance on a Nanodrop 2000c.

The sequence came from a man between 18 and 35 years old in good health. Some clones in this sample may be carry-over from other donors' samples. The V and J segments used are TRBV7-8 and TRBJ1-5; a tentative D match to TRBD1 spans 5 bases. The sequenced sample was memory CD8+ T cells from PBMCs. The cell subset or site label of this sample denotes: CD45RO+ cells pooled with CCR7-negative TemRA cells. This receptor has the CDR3 CASSLGAGMDQPQHF. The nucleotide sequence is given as TGTGCCAGCAGCCTAGGGGCAGGGATGGATCAGCCCCAGCATTTT.